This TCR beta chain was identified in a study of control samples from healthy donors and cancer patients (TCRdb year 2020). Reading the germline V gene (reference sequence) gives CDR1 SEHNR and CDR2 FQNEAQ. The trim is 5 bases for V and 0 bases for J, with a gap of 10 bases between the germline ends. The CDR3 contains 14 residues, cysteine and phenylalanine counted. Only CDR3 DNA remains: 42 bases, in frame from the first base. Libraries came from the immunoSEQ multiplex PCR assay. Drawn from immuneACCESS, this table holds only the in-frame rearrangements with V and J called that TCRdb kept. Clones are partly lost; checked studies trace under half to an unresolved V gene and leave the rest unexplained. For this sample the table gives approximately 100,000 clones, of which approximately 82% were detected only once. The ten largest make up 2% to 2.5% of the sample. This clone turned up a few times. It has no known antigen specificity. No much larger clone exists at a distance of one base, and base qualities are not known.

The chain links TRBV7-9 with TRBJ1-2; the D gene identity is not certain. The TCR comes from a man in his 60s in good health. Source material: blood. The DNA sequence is TGTGCCAGCAGCCCTACGACCGCTAACTATGGCTACACCTTC. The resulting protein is CASSPTTANYGYTF.